Listed here are 16 T cell receptor beta chains from one sample, sequenced in a study of cytomegalovirus exposure and HLA in healthy donors. 60 Vbeta and 13 Jbeta primers were used in PCR. Method: immunoSEQ multiplex PCR; TCRdb's copy keeps in-frame clones and lacks some. The sample shows some 180,000 clones, roughly 80% of them seen only once. What was sequenced was PBMCs. These receptor sequences come from a woman aged 18-35 years in good health and CMV-seronegative.

This clone came up once. This chain connects TRBV5-1 to TRBJ2-1; D ambiguous. CDR1 and CDR2 (germline): SGHRS, YFSETQ. The CDR3 totals 11 residues. V was trimmed by 2 bases and J by 7 bases, leaving 4 bases between them. In DNA, the CDR3 is TGCGCCAGCAGCTTCCTAAATGAGCAGTTCTTC. It yields the protein CASSFLNEQFF. Combining the CDR3 with reference TRBV5-1 and TRBJ2-1 gives the whole variable domain KAGVTQTPRYLIKTRGQQVTLSCSPISGHRSVSWYQQTPGQGLQFLFEYFSETQRNKGNFPGRFSGRQFSNSRSEMNVSTLELGDSALYLCASSFLNEQFFGPGTRLTVL.

The rearrangement links TRBV7-2 to TRBJ1-2; no firm D call. Per the germline V gene, CDR1 is SGHTA and CDR2 is FQGNSA. This CDR3 is 11 amino acids long. Trimming stripped 10 bases from V and 4 bases from J, with 10 bases between. CDR3 DNA: TGTGCCACCGAGCCGCCCTATGGCTACACCTTC. Its protein product is CATEPPYGYTF.

The chain employs TRBV12-5 and TRBJ2-7, with D maybe TRBD2 (6 bases). The CDR3 consists of 14 residues. V was shortened by 7 bases and J by 0 bases, with 13 bases between the two germline ends. CDR1 is LGHNT, CDR2 FRNRAP, per germline. The CDR3 loop is CASAPVEGSYEQYV. CDR3 nucleotide sequence: TGTGCTAGTGCCCCGGTGGAGGGCTCCTACGAGCAGTACGTC.

The V call is TRBV7-6, the J call TRBJ2-5; the match to TRBD1 covers 7 bases. The CDR3 is 15 amino acids. V was clipped by 5 bases and J by 5 bases; unmatched bases: 11. Germline CDR1 reads SGHVS; CDR2 reads FNYEAQ. CDR3 coding DNA: TGTGCCAGCAGCCCTGTAAAGGGGGCAGGGGAGACCCAGTACTTC. Encoded protein: CASSPVKGAGETQYF. The variable domain in full, completed from reference TRBV7-6 and TRBJ2-5, reads GAGVSQSPRYKVTKRGQDVALRCDPISGHVSLYWYRQALGQGPEFLTYFNYEAQQDKSGLPNDRFSAERPEGSISTLTIQRTEQRDSAMYRCASSPVKGAGETQYFGPGTRLLVL.

The rearrangement uses TRBV19 and TRBJ2-2; 8 bases align to TRBD2. CDR3 size: 16 residues. Germline lookup yields CDR1 LNHDA and CDR2 SQIVND (reference sequence). After removal of 5 bases from V and 3 bases from J, the junction contained 8 bases not matched to a gene. The CDR3 spells CASSYLGLVDTGELFF. The CDR3 nucleotides read TGTGCCAGTAGTTACCTGGGACTAGTAGACACCGGGGAGCTGTTTTTT.

This clone came up a few times. For the CDR3, the DNA is TGTGCCAGCGCCCCATTTGCGGGTAACAATGAGCAGTTCTTC. It translates to CASAPFAGNNEQFF. J is TRBJ2-1 and V is TRBV6-5, with D possibly matching TRBD2 (5 bases). From germline, CDR1 is MNHEY and CDR2 SVGAGI. The CDR3 has 14 residues. The ends were cut back, 8 bases at V and 5 bases at J, with 16 bases in the middle.

This sequence joins TRBV28 and TRBJ2-5; D not resolved. CDR1 is MDHEN and CDR2 is SYDVKM in the germline V gene. Trimming removed 8 bases at V and 5 bases at J, with 9 bases between. There are 11 residues in the CDR3. DNA for the CDR3: TGTGCCAGCGCAGTATCCGAGACCCAGTACTTC. Translating it yields CASAVSETQYF.

The chain couples TRBV29-1 to TRBJ2-1, with TRBD2 matching over 7 bases. Unmatched junction bases numbered 12, after V lost 5 bases and J lost 5 bases. CDR1 is SQVTM and CDR2 is ANQGSEA in the germline V gene. The CDR3 is 15 amino acids. CDR3 nucleotides: TGCAGCGTTCCTATGGCGGGAGCGGTGGACAATGAGCAGTTCTTC. The encoded protein is CSVPMAGAVDNEQFF.

This clone came up once. CDR3 in amino acids: CSVLRESIGNLEETQYF. In nucleotides, the CDR3 is TGCAGCGTTCTGAGGGAATCGATCGGGAACCTCGAAGAGACCCAGTACTTC. The rearrangement joins TRBV29-1 to TRBJ2-5, with D maybe TRBD2 (5 bases). Trimming took 5 bases from V and 3 from J, leaving 25 bases between them. CDR3 size: 17 residues. The germline gives CDR1 SQVTM, CDR2 ANQGSEA.

This clone was counted once. The chain carries TRBV30 and TRBJ1-2; tentatively, D is TRBD1 (6 bases). CDR1 is GTSNPN and CDR2 is SVGIG in the germline V gene (reference sequence). V was shortened by 7 bases and J by 7 bases, with 16 bases between the two germline ends. This CDR3 contains 12 residues. The CDR3 DNA reads TGTGCCTTGATCGGGCAGGGGTCTGGCTACACCTTC. It encodes CALIGQGSGYTF.

V gene TRBV5-1 combines with J gene TRBJ1-2, with TRBD1 identical over 7 bases. The CDR3 is made up of 15 amino acids. Germline CDR1 is SGHRS and CDR2 is YFSETQ. The trim removed 4 bases at V and 2 bases at J, leaving 8 bases unmatched. The CDR3 loop reads CASSEGQARNYGYTF. DNA for the CDR3: TGCGCCAGCAGCGAAGGACAGGCCAGGAACTATGGCTACACCTTC.

The chain uses TRBV4-3 and TRBJ2-1, with 10 bases matching TRBD2. Per germline, CDR1 LGHNA and CDR2 YSLEER. Trimming took 0 bases from V and 3 from J; bases not matched to a gene: 2. The CDR3 contains 16 residues. The CDR3 DNA reads TGCGCCAGCAGCCAAGATTGGACTAGCGGCTACAATGAGCAGTTCTTC. It translates to CASSQDWTSGYNEQFF.

This clone was seen once. The V gene is TRBV7-2, the J gene TRBJ2-3; TRBD2 matches 7 bases. Losses at the gene ends were 8 bases for V and 6 bases for J; bases not matched to a gene: 11. This CDR3 is 14 amino acids long. In germline, CDR1 is SGHTA, CDR2 FQGNSA. CDR3 sequence reads: CASGIAGLGDTQYF. The CDR3 DNA reads as TGTGCCAGCGGAATAGCGGGTTTGGGGGATACGCAGTATTTT.

The V and J genes are TRBV7-6 and TRBJ2-1; a possible D gene is TRBD2 (5 bases). V dropped 2 bases and J dropped 5 bases, with 13 bases sitting between them. Per germline, CDR1 SGHVS and CDR2 FNYEAQ. The CDR3 has 15 residues. In DNA, the CDR3 is TGTGCCAGCAGCTTAACTAGTTACCGGAACAATGAGCAGTTCTTC. Its translation: CASSLTSYRNNEQFF.

This clone was seen only a few times. V and J are TRBV5-6 and TRBJ2-5, with D perhaps matching TRBD1 (5 bases). The J call may be faulty, since TRBJ2-7 better matches the DNA end. Germline V gene sequence: CDR1 SGHDT, CDR2 YYEEEE. The CDR3 sequence is 14 residues long. The CDR3 DNA is TGTGCCAGCAGCTTTCGACAGAACTCCTACGAGCAGTACTTC. Protein product: CASSFRQNSYEQYF.

In this sample, this clone turned up a few times. This rearrangement joins TRBV4-3 to TRBJ1-4; D uncertain. The CDR3 runs to 17 residues. Deletions cut 4 bases from V and 8 bases from J, with 23 bases between. Germline V lookup: CDR1 LGHNA, CDR2 YSLEER. The CDR3 DNA is TGCGCCAGCAGCCCCAACTCACCTCCGGGAACAAGGGAAAAACTGTTTTTT. Amino acid sequence: CASSPNSPPGTREKLFF.